This TCR beta chain was captured in a study of T cell responses to AZD1222 COVID-19 vaccine. Study-level points and caveats: Most donors were white British and more were female, and clonal diversity was possibly underestimated.

With respect to this clone: What it binds is unknown.

The repertoire was sequenced with immunoSEQ multiplex PCR; TCRdb's copy has only in-frame clones and lacks some. Of roughly 150,000 clones in the sample, 70% to 90% were seen once. This CDR3 has 10 residues. Germline V gene data show CDR1 as SNHLY and CDR2 as FYNNEI. V lost 5 bases and J 9 bases, leaving 5 bases between the germline ends. The material was peripheral blood, obtained 28 days after the second AZD1222 dose. This chain uses TRBV2 with TRBJ2-1; D gene ambiguous. This TCR came from an adult who received the AZD1222 COVID-19 vaccine. CDR3 sequence reads: CASSMVEQFF. In nucleotides, the CDR3 is TGTGCCAGCAGTATGGTTGAGCAGTTCTTC.